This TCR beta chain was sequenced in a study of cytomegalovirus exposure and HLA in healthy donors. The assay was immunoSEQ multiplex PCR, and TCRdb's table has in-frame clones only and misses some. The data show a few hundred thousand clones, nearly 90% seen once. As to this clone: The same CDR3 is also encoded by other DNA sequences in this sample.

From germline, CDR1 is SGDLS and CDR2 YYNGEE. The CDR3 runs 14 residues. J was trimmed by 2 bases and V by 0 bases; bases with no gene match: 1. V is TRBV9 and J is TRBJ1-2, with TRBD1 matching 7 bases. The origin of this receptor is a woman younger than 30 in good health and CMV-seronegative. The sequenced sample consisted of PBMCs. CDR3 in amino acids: CASSVGQGNYGYTF. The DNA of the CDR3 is TGTGCCAGCAGCGTAGGACAGGGAAACTATGGCTACACCTTC.